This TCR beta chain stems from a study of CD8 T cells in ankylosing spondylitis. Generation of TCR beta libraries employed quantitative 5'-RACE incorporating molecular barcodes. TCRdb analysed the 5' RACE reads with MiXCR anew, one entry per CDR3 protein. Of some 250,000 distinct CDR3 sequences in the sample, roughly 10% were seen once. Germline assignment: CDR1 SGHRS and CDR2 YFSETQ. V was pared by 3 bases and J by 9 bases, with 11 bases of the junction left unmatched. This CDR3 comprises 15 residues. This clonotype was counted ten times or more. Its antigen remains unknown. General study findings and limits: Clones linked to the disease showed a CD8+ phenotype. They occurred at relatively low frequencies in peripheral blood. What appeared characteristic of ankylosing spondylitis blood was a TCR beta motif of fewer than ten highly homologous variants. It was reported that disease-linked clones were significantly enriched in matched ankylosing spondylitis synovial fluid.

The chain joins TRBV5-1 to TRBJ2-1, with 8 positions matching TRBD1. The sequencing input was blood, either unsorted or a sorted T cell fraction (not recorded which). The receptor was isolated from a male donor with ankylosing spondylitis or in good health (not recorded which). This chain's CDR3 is CASSSVDRARGEQFF. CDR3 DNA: TGCGCCAGCAGCTCGGTGGACAGGGCTCGGGGTGAGCAGTTCTTC.